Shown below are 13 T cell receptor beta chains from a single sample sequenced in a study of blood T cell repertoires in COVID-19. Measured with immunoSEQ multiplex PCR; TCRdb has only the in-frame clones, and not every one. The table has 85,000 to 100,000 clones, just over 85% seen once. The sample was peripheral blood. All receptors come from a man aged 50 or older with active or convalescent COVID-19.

The CDR3: CAWVQGRHTEAFF. The CDR3 DNA reads TGTGCCTGGGTTCAGGGAAGGCACACTGAAGCTTTCTTT. The rearrangement joins TRBV30 to TRBJ1-1; weak D call: TRBD1 (5 bases). This CDR3 comprises 13 residues. Trimming removed 5 bases at V and 3 bases at J, with 13 bases between. CDR1 and CDR2 (germline): GTSNPN, SVGIG (reference sequence).

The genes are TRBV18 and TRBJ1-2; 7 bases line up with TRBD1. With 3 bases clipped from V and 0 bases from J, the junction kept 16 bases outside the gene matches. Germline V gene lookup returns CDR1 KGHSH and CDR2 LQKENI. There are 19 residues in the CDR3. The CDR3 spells CASSPTRDSPVRPNYGYTF. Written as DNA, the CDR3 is TGTGCCAGCTCACCTACCCGGGACAGCCCAGTTCGACCTAACTATGGCTACACCTTC. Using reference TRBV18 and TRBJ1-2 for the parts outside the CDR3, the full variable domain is NAGVMQNPRHLVRRRGQEARLRCSPMKGHSHVYWYRQLPEEGLKFMVYLQKENIIDESGMPKERFSAEFPKEGPSILRIQQVVRGDSAAYFCASSPTRDSPVRPNYGYTFGSGTRLTVV.

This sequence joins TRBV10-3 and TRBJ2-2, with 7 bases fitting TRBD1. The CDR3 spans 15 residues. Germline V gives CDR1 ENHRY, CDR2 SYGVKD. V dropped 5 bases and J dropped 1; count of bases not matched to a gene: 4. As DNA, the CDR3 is TGTGCCATCAGTATAGGACAGGAGAACACCGGGGAGCTGTTTTTT. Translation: CAISIGQENTGELFF.

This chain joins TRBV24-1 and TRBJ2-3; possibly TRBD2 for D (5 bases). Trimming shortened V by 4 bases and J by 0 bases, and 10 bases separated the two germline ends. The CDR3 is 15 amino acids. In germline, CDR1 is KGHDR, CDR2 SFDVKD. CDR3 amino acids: CATSDWTSSTDTQYF. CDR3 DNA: TGTGCCACCAGTGACTGGACTTCTAGCACAGATACGCAGTATTTT.

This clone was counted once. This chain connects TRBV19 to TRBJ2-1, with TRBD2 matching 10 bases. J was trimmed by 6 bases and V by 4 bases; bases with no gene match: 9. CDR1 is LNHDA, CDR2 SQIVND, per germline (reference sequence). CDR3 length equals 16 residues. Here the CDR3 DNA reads TGTGCCAGTAGTAATCCTCGGACTAGCGGAGGCAATGAGCAGTTCTTC. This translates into CASSNPRTSGGNEQFF. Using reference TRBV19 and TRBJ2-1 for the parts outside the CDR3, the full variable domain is DGGITQSPKYLFRKEGQNVTLSCEQNLNHDAMYWYRQDPGQGLRLIYYSQIVNDFQKGDIAEGYSVSREKKESFPLTVTSAQKNPTAFYLCASSNPRTSGGNEQFFGPGTRLTVL.

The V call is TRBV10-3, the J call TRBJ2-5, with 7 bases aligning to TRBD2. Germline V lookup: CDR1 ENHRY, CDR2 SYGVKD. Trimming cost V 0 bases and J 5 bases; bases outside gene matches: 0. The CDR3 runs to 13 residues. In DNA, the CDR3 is TGTGCCATCAGTGAGTCGGGAGGGGAGACCCAGTACTTC. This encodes CAISESGGETQYF.

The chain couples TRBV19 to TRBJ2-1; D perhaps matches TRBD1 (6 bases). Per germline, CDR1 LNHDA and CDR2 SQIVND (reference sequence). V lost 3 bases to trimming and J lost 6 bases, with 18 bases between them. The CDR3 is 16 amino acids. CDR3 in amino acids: CASSMGLGRGSNEQFF. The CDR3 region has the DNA TGTGCCAGTAGTATGGGCTTGGGCAGGGGAAGCAATGAGCAGTTCTTC.

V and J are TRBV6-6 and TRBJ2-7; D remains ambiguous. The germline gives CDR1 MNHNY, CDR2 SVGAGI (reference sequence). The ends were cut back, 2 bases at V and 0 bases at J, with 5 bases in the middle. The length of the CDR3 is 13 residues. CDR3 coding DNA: TGTGCCAGCAGTTACCGGAGCTCCTACGAGCAGTACTTC. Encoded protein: CASSYRSSYEQYF.

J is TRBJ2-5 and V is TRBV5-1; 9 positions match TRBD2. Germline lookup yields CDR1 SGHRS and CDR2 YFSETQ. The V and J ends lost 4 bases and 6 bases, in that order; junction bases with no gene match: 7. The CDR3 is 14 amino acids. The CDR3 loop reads CASSHGTSLKTQYF. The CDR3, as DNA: TGCGCCAGCAGCCACGGGACTAGCCTAAAGACCCAGTACTTC.

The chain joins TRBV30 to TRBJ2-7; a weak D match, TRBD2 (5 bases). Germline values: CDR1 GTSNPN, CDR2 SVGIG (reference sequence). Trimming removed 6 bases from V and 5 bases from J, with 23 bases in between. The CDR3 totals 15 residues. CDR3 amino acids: CACIKSLGGAHEQYF. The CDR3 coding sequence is TGTGCCTGTATAAAATCACTAGGTGGAGCCCACGAGCAGTACTTC. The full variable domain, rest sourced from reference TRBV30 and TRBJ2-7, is SQTIHQWPATLVQPVGSPLSLECTVEGTSNPNLYWYRQAAGRGLQLLFYSVGIGQISSEVPQNLSASRPQDRQFILSSKKLLLSDSGFYLCACIKSLGGAHEQYFGPGTRLTVT.

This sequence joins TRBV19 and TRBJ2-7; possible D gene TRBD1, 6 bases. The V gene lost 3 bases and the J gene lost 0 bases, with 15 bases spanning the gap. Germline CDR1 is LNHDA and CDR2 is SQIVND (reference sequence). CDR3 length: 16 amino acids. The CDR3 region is CASSIQWQGSSYEQYF. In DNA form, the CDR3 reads TGTGCCAGTAGTATTCAGTGGCAGGGGAGCTCCTACGAGCAGTACTTC.

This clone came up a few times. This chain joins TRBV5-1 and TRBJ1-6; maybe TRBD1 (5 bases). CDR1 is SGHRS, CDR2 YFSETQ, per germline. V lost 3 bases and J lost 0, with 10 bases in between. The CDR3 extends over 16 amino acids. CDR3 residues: CASSYLGHSYNSPLHF. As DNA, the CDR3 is TGCGCCAGCAGCTACCTCGGACACTCCTATAATTCACCCCTCCACTTT.

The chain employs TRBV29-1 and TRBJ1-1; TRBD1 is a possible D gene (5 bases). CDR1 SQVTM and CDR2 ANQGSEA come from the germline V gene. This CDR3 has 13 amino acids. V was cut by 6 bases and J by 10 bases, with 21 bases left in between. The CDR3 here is CSVSPGVPGGAFF. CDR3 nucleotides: TGCAGCGTGAGCCCTGGGGTCCCCGGGGGAGCTTTCTTT.